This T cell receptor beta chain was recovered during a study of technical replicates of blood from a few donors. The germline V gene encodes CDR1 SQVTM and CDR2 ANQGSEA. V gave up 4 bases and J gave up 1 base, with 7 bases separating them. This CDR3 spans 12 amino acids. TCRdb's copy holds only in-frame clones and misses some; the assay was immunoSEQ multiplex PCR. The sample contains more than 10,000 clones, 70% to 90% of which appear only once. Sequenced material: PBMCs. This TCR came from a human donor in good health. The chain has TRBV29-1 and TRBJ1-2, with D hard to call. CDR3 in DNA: TGCAGCGTTGGAGGTTTTAACTATGGCTACACCTTC. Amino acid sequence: CSVGGFNYGYTF.